The clone carrying this TCR beta chain was detected once. As yet, its antigen is unknown. Profiling relied on immunoSEQ multiplex PCR, and the TCRdb table lists in-frame clones only, not all of them. The table shows some 70,000 clones, with about 88% occurring only once. V dropped 1 base and J dropped 5 bases, with 18 bases sitting between them. Germline V gene sequence: CDR1 SGHTA, CDR2 FQGNSA. CDR3 length: 17 residues. This sample is part of a study of OX40 agonist ivuxolimab in advanced cancers. Study information: Ivuxolimab, an antibody acting as an agonist of OX40 (CD134), was used to treat patients. Every 2 weeks, ivuxolimab was infused into the patients intravenously at between 0.01 and 10 mg/kg. Head and neck, renal cell, melanoma or hepatocellular carcinoma were the cancers that dose-escalation patients had. General study points: Within 6 weeks, CD4+ and CD8+ blood T cells expanded clonally at 0.1 to 3.0 mg/kg.

The sample in question was CD4+ or CD8+ T cells sorted from blood, obtained in a trial of the OX40 agonist ivuxolimab. V and J are TRBV7-2 and TRBJ2-4; D not certain. The TCR was taken from an adult with an advanced solid tumor such as melanoma, head and neck, liver or kidney cancer. The CDR3: CASSLESRWRVQNIQYF. Here the CDR3 DNA reads TGTGCCAGCAGCTTAGAATCGAGGTGGAGAGTTCAAAACATTCAGTACTTC.